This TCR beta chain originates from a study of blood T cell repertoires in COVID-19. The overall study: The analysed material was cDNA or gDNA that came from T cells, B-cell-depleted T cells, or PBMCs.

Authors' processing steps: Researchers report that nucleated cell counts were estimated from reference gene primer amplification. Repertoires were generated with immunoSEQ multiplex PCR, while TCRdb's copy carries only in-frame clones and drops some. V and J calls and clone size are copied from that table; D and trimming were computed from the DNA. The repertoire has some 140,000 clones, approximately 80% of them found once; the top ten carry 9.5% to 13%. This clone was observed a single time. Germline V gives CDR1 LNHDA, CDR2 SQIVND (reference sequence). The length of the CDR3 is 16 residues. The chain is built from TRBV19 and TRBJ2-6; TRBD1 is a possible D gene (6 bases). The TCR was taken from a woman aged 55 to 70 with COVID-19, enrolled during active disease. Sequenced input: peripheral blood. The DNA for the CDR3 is TGTCAAAGTCCCGGACAGCCGTTCTCTGGGGCCAACGTCCTGACTTTC. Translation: CQSPGQPFSGANVLTF.